What follows is one T cell receptor beta chain and its context. What it recognizes is unknown. These data belong to a study of T cells in Graves' hyperthyroidism and ophthalmopathy. Study observations and caveats: Ophthalmopathy and stable hyperthyroidism were told apart by a 13 V-J model. Model-based prediction identified ophthalmopathy a median approximately 6 months prior to its onset. Most thyroid clonotypes with frequency above 0.001 were detected in blood.

Trimming shortened V by 1 base and J by 11 bases, and 15 bases separated the two germline ends. Germline lookup yields CDR1 SNHLY and CDR2 FYNNEI. CDR3 length: 14 amino acids. The source material, RNA transcripts, was used to amplify TCR beta CDR3 regions. During a first-round RT-PCR of the TCR CDR3, the HTBI primer set was used. From the multiplex PCR reads, TCRdb called clonotypes with MiXCR, one entry per CDR3 protein. The table includes 500,000 to 600,000 distinct CDR3 sequences, around 42% detected once. The chain is built from TRBV2 and TRBJ1-5; D is uncertain. Sequenced: peripheral blood or thyroid tissue (not recorded which). This sequence was found in an adult woman with Graves' disease, either hyperthyroidism or ophthalmopathy (not recorded which). CDR3 sequence (DNA): TGTGCCAGCAGTGAAGTTTTAGCGGAAGAGACCCAGCATTTT. Translating it yields CASSEVLAEETQHF.